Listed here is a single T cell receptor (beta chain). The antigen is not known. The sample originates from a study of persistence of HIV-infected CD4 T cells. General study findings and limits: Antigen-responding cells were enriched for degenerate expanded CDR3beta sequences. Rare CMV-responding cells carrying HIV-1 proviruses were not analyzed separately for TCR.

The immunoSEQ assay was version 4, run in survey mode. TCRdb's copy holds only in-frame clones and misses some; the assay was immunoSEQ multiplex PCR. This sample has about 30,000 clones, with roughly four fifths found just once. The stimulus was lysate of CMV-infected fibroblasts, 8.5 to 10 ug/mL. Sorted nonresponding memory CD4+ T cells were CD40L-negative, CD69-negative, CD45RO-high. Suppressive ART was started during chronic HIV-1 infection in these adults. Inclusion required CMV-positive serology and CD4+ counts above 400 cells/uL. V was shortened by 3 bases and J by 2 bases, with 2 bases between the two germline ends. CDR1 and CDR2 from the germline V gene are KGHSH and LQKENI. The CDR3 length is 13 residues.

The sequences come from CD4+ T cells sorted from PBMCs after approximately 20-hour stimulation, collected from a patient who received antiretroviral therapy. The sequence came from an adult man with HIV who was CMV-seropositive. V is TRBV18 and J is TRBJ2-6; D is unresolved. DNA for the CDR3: TGTGCCAGCTCACCCGCTGGGGCCAACGTCCTGACTTTC. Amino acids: CASSPAGANVLTF.